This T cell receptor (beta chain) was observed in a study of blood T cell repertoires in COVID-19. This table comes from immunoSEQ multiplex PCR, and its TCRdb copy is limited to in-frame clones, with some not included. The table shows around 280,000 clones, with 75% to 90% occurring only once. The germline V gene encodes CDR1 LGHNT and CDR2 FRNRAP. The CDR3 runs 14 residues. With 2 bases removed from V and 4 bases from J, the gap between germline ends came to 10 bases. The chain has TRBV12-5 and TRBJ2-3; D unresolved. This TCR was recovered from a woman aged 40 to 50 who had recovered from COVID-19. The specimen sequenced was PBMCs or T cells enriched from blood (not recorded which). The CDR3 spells CASGLSRLADTQYF. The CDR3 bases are TGTGCTAGTGGTTTGTCCCGGTTGGCAGATACGCAGTATTTT.